These T cell receptor beta chains were read from a single sample in a study of blood T cell repertoires in COVID-19. Clones were sequenced by immunoSEQ multiplex PCR, and TCRdb holds only the in-frame ones, with some missing. Of around 400,000 clones listed, about nine tenths are singletons. The source material was PBMCs or T cells enriched from blood (not recorded which). These receptors were taken from a middle-aged woman who had been exposed to COVID-19. Both conserved end residues are part of each CDR3. A D gene is named only where the DNA matches it firmly. Clone size is stated in some rows and not others, as once, few, many or a class when expanded.

clone_size j_call d_call v_call cdr3_nt cdr3_aa
NA TRBJ1-2 NA TRBV9 TGTGCCAGCAGCCTGAGGGGGGGAAGTAACTATGGCTACACCTTC CASSLRGGSNYGYTF
NA TRBJ2-7 NA TRBV29-1 TGCAGCGTTGTTGTCGTCAGCTCCTACGAGCAGTACTTC CSVVVVSSYEQYF
NA TRBJ2-2 TRBD1 TRBV30 TGTGCCTGGAGTCGGACAGGGACCGGGGAGCTGTTTTTT CAWSRTGTGELFF
once TRBJ2-5 TRBD2 TRBV30 TGTGCCTGGAGTGTACTGACTAGCGGAGAGACCCAGTACTTC CAWSVLTSGETQYF
NA TRBJ1-2 NA TRBV7-8 TGTGCCAGCAGCTTCACCCTGACGGGGGGCGATGATAACTATGGCTACACCTTC CASSFTLTGGDDNYGYTF
NA TRBJ1-1 NA TRBV20-1 TGCAGTGCCCAGTTGAACACTGAAGCTTTCTTT CSAQLNTEAFF
once TRBJ1-4 TRBD1 TRBV30 TGTGCCTGGGGTGACAGGGGGCGAAGTGAAAAACTGTTTTTT CAWGDRGRSEKLFF
NA TRBJ1-2 TRBD1 TRBV3-1/TRBV3-2 TGTGCCAGCAGCCATACAGGGGCCGATGGCTACACCTTC CASSHTGADGYTF
NA TRBJ1-6 NA TRBV27 TGTGCCAGCAGTTTTGTTCCGGGGGGGAGTGATACTTCACCCCTCCACTTT CASSFVPGGSDTSPLHF
once TRBJ2-7 NA TRBV10-1 TGCGCCAGCAGCGAGAGTGTAGCGGACTCCTACGAGCAGTACTTC CASSESVADSYEQYF
NA TRBJ1-5 TRBD1 TRBV7-9 TGTGCCAGCAGCTTAGTAGGGACAGGGGTTCAGCCCCAGCATTTT CASSLVGTGVQPQHF
NA TRBJ2-1 NA TRBV7-8 TGTGCCAGCAGCTTAAGCAGGTTTGTAAATGAGCAGTTCTTC CASSLSRFVNEQFF
NA TRBJ2-2 NA TRBV5-4 TGTGCCAGCAGCTTTGGCAGGGAGAACACCGGGGAGCTGTTTTTT CASSFGRENTGELFF
NA TRBJ1-2 TRBD1 TRBV18 TGTGCCAGCTCACCCACATGGGACAGTTACTATGGCTACACCTTC CASSPTWDSYYGYTF
NA TRBJ1-1 NA TRBV20-1 TGCAGTGCTAGTTCAGGTAACACTGAAGCTTTCTTT CSASSGNTEAFF
NA TRBJ2-5 TRBD2 TRBV24-1 TGTGCCACCAGTAGGACTAGCGGGATCCAAGAGACCCAGTACTTC CATSRTSGIQETQYF
NA TRBJ2-7 TRBD2 TRBV10-1 TGCGCCAGCAGCCAGGGCGGAGCGGGAACCTACGAGCAGTACTTC CASSQGGAGTYEQYF
NA TRBJ1-5 TRBD1 TRBV7-2 TGTGCCAGCAGCGCGGACAGGGTGAAGCCCCAGCATTTT CASSADRVKPQHF
NA TRBJ1-2 TRBD1 TRBV12-3/TRBV12-4 TGTGCCAGCAGGACGGGACAGGGTCTTGGCTACACCTTC CASRTGQGLGYTF
NA TRBJ1-1 TRBD1 TRBV7-3 TGTGCCAGCAGCTCGGACAGGGGGTTGACTGAAGCTTTCTTT CASSSDRGLTEAFF
NA TRBJ2-1 TRBD2 TRBV5-1 TGCGCCAGCAGCTTGACTAGCGGGAGCAGACATGAGCAGTTCTTC CASSLTSGSRHEQFF
NA TRBJ1-1 NA TRBV5-1 TGCGCCAGCAGCCGGGAGGGTGGGGGCGAGGCTTTCTTT CASSREGGGEAFF
NA TRBJ2-5 TRBD2 TRBV3-1/TRBV3-2 TGTGCCAGCAGCCAAGCAGCGGGGGTACAAGAGACCCAGTACTTC CASSQAAGVQETQYF
NA TRBJ2-7 NA TRBV5-5 TGTGCCAGCAGACCTACGTGGGCGATGAACTCCTACGAGCAGTACTTC CASRPTWAMNSYEQYF
NA TRBJ1-5 TRBD1 TRBV2 TGTGCCAGCAGGTACACAGGGGACGGTCAGCCCCAGCATTTT CASRYTGDGQPQHF
NA TRBJ2-1 TRBD1 TRBV27 TGTGCCAGCAGTTCCGACAGGGAGCCCTACAATGAGCAGTTCTTC CASSSDREPYNEQFF
once TRBJ2-1 TRBD2 TRBV24-1 TGTGCCACCAGTGACCTGACTACCGGGAGGGCCGATGAGCAGTTCTTC CATSDLTTGRADEQFF
NA TRBJ1-1 TRBD1 TRBV7-9 TGTGCCAGCAGCGTAATGGGACAGGGGGCAGAAGCTTTCTTT CASSVMGQGAEAFF
NA TRBJ1-2 NA TRBV19 TGTGCCAGTAGTATAGATTTCGACAGCTACTATGGCTACACCTTC CASSIDFDSYYGYTF
few TRBJ1-5 NA TRBV29-1 TGCAGCGTTGAAACGACAGTCGGTCAGCCCCAGCATTTT CSVETTVGQPQHF
NA TRBJ1-1 NA TRBV13 TGTGCCAGCAGCTTTATTAAGGAGGCTTTCTTT CASSFIKEAFF
NA TRBJ2-7 TRBD1 TRBV12-5 TGTGCTAGTGGTTTGGTACCAGGGGGCGCCATCGTCGAGCAGTACTTC CASGLVPGGAIVEQYF
NA TRBJ1-1 NA TRBV29-1 TGCAGCGTCCTCCAGGGTGTTGAAGCTTTCTTT CSVLQGVEAFF
NA TRBJ1-2 TRBD1 TRBV10-1 TGCGCCAGCAGTGAGTGGACAGGCGAGGGCTACACCTTC CASSEWTGEGYTF
NA TRBJ1-2 TRBD1 TRBV19 TGTGCCAGTAGTCCAGGACAGGGGAGGGCCTACTATGGCTACACCTTC CASSPGQGRAYYGYTF
NA TRBJ2-1 TRBD2 TRBV7-2 TGTGCCAGCAGCTCTGGACTAGCGGGAGCCCGAAGTAGAAATGAGCAGTTCTTC CASSSGLAGARSRNEQFF
NA TRBJ1-5 TRBD1 TRBV30 TGTGCCTGGAGTATCGACAGGGTAGCGATTCAGCCCCAGCATTTT CAWSIDRVAIQPQHF
NA TRBJ2-5 TRBD1 TRBV7-3 TGTGCCAGCAGCTTAGGGGGACAGGGACAAGAGACCCAGTACTTC CASSLGGQGQETQYF
once TRBJ1-2 NA TRBV24-1 TGTGCCACCAGTGATCGGACAGCCCCTAACTATGGCTACACCTTC CATSDRTAPNYGYTF
NA TRBJ1-1 NA TRBV25-1 TGTGCCAGCAGGGCCGGGGAGAACACTGAAGCTTTCTTT CASRAGENTEAFF
NA TRBJ2-7 NA TRBV7-3 TGTGCCAGCAGCAAGGAGCACGGCAGCACCTACGAGCAGTACTTC CASSKEHGSTYEQYF
few TRBJ2-5 TRBD2 TRBV10-1 TGCGCCTCTTCGGCTAGCGGGAGTGGAGAGACCCAGTACTTC CASSASGSGETQYF
NA TRBJ2-7 NA TRBV3-1/TRBV3-2 TGTGCCAGCAGCCAACGCGACTACGAGCAGTACTTC CASSQRDYEQYF
NA TRBJ1-5 NA TRBV2 TGTGCCAGCGTCGTTTTTCTGGGGGCAGGGGATCAGCCCCAGCATTTT CASVVFLGAGDQPQHF
NA TRBJ1-2 TRBD1 TRBV7-2 TGTGCTAGCAGCTTAAAGGGACAGGGCATCTATGGCTACACCTTC CASSLKGQGIYGYTF
NA TRBJ2-7 TRBD1 TRBV6-5 TGTGCCAGCAGGAAGGGACAGAGTACCACCTACGAGCAGTACTTC CASRKGQSTTYEQYF
once TRBJ1-5 NA TRBV2 TGTGCCAGCAGTACAAGACTTAGCAATCAGCCCCAGCATTTT CASSTRLSNQPQHF
once TRBJ2-7 TRBD2 TRBV27 TGTGCCAGCAGTTTACTGACTAGCGGGGTTGCCTACGAGCAGTACTTC CASSLLTSGVAYEQYF
NA TRBJ2-2 TRBD2 TRBV5-4 TGTGCCAGCAGCCATAAACTAGCGGGAGTAGGGACCGGGGAGCTGTTTTTT CASSHKLAGVGTGELFF
NA TRBJ2-7 NA TRBV7-8 TGTGCCAGCAGCCATCGAACAGGGAAGCAGTACTTC CASSHRTGKQYF
NA TRBJ1-1 NA TRBV29-1 TGCAGCGTTGACCCACTTCTGAACACTGAAGCTTTCTTT CSVDPLLNTEAFF
NA TRBJ1-2 NA TRBV19 TGTGCCAGTAGTTCACAGGTCTATGGCTACACCTTC CASSSQVYGYTF
NA TRBJ1-2 NA TRBV29-1 TGCAGCGTGCGGACAGAGGCTACCTACTACACCTTC CSVRTEATYYTF
once TRBJ2-3 NA TRBV7-3 TGTGCCAGCAGCTTACTCGGTTCCACAGATACGCAGTATTTT CASSLLGSTDTQYF